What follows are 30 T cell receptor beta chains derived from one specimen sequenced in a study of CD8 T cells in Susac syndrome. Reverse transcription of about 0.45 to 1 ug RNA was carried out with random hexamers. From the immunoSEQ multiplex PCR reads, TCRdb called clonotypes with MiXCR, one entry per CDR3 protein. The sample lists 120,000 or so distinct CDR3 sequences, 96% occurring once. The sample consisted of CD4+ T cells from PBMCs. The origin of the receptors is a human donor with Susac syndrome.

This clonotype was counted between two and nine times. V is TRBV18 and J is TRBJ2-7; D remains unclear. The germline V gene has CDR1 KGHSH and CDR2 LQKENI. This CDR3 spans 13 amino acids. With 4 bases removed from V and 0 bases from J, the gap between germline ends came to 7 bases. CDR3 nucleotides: TGTGCCAGCTCACGCGACGGCTCCTACGAGCAGTACTTC. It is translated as CASSRDGSYEQYF.

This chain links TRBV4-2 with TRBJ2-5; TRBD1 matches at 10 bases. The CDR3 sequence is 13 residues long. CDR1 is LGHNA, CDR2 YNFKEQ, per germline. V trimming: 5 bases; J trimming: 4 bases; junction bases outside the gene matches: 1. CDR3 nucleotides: TGTGCCAGCAGCGACAGGGGGCCAGAGACCCAGTACTTC. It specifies CASSDRGPETQYF.

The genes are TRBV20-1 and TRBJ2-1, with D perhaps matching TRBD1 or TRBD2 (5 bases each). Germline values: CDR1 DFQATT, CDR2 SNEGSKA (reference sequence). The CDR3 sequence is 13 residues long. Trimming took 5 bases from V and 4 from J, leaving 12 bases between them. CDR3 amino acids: CSARDARYNEQFF. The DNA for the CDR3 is TGCAGTGCTCGGGACGCCCGATACAATGAGCAGTTCTTC.

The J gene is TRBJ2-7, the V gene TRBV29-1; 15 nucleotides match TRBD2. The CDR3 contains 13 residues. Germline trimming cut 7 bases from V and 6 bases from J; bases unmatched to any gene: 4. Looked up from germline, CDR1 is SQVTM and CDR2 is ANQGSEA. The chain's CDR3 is CSGLGLAGGEQYF. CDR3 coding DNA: TGCAGCGGTTTGGGACTAGCGGGAGGCGAGCAGTACTTC.

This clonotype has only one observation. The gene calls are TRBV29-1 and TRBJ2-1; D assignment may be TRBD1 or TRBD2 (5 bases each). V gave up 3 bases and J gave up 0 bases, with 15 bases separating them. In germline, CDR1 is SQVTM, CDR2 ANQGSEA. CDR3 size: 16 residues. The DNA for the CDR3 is TGCAGCGTTGAGGGGCTTAGCGCGAGCTCCTACAATGAGCAGTTCTTC. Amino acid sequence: CSVEGLSASSYNEQFF.

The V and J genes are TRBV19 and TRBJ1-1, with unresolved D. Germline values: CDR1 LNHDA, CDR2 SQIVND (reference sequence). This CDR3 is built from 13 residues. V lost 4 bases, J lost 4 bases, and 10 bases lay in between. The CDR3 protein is CASSTYATTEAFF. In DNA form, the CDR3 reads TGTGCCAGTAGTACCTACGCCACCACTGAAGCTTTCTTT.

CDR3 loop: CAITPDRDAYGYTF. In DNA, the CDR3 is TGTGCCATCACCCCAGACAGAGATGCCTATGGCTACACCTTC. This sequence joins TRBV10-3 and TRBJ1-2; a possible D gene is TRBD1 (5 bases). The CDR3 is 14 amino acids. Germline values: CDR1 ENHRY, CDR2 SYGVKD. V was pared by 7 bases and J by 4 bases, with 16 bases between.

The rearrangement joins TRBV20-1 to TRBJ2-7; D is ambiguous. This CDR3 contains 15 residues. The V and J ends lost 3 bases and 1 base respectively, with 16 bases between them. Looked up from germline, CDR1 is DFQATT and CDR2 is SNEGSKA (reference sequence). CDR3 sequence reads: CSASGRSSFSYEQYF. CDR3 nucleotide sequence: TGCAGTGCTAGTGGCCGGTCCAGTTTTTCCTACGAGCAGTACTTC.

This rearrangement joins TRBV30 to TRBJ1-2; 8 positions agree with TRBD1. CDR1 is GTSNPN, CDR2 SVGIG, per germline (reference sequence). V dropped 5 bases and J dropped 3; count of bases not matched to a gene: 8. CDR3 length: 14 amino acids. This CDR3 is CAWGMGQVYYGYTF. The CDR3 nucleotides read TGTGCCTGGGGGATGGGACAGGTATACTATGGCTACACCTTC.

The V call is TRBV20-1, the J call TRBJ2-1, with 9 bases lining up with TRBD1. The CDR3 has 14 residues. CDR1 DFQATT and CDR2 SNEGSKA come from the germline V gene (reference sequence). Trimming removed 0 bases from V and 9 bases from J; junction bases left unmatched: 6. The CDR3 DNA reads TGCAGTGCTAGAGAAAGGGGGACAGGGCCTGAGCAGTTCTTC. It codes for CSARERGTGPEQFF.

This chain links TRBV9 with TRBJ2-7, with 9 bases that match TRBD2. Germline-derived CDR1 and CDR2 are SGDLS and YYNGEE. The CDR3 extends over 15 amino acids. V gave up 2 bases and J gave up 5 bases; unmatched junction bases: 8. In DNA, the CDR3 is TGTGCCAGCAGCGTGAATAGCGGGAGCCTCAACGAGCAGTACTTC. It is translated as CASSVNSGSLNEQYF.

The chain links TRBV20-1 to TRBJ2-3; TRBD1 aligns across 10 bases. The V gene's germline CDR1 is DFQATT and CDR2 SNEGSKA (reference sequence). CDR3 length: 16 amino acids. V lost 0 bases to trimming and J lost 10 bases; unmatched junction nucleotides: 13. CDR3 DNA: TGCAGTGCTAGAGAGTCCGCGCGGGGACAGGGGATGGCGCAGTATTTT. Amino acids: CSARESARGQGMAQYF.

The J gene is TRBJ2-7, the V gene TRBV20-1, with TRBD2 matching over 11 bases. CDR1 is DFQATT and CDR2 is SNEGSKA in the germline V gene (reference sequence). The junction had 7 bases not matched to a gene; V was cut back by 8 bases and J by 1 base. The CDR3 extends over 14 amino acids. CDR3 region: CSFLTSGNSYEQYF. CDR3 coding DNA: TGCAGTTTCCTGACTAGCGGGAATTCCTACGAGCAGTACTTC.

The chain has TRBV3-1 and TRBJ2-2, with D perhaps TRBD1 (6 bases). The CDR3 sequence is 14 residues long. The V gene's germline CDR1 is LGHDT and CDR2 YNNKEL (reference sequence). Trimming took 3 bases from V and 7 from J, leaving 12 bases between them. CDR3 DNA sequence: TGTGCCAGCAGCCAGAGCAGGGGAGTCGGGGAGCTGTTTTTT. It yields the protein CASSQSRGVGELFF.

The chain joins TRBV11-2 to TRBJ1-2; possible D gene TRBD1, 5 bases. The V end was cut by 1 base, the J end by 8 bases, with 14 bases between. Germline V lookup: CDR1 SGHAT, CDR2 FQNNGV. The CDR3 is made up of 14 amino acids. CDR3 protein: CASSLAARGEGYTF. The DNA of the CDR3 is TGTGCCAGCAGCTTAGCCGCAAGGGGTGAAGGCTACACCTTC.

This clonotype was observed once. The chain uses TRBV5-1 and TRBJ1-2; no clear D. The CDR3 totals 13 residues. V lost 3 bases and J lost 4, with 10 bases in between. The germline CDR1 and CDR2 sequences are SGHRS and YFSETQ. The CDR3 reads CASSSTLSYGYTF. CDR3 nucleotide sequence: TGCGCCAGCAGCTCAACTCTGAGCTATGGCTACACCTTC.

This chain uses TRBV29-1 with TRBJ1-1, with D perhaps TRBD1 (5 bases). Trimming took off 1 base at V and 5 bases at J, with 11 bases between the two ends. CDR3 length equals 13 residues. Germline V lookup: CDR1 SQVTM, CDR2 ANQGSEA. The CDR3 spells CSVEGRGGTEAFF. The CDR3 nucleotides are TGCAGCGTTGAAGGACGGGGGGGGACTGAAGCTTTCTTT.

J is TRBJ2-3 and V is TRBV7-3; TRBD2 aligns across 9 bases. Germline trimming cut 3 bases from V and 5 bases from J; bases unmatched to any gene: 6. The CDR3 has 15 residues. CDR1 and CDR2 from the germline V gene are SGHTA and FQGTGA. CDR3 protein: CASSFSGRVGDTQYF. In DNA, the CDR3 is TGTGCCAGCAGCTTTAGCGGGAGAGTTGGAGATACGCAGTATTTT.

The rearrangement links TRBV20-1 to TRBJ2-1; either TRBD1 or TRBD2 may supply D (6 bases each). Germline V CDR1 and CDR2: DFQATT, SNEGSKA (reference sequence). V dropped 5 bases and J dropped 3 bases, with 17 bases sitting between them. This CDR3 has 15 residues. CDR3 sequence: CSAGSGADYYNEQFF. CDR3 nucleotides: TGCAGTGCTGGCTCGGGGGCGGACTACTACAATGAGCAGTTCTTC.

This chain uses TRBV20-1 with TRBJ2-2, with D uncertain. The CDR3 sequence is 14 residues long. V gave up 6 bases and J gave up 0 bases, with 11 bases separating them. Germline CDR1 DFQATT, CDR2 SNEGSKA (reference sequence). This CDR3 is CSASWGTNTGELFF. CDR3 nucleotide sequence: TGCAGTGCCTCTTGGGGAACGAACACCGGGGAGCTGTTTTTT.

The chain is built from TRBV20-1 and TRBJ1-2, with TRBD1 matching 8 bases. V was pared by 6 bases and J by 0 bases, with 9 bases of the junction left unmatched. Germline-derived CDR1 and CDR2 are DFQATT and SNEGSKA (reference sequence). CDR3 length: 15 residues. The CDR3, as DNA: TGCAGTGCCCCGGACAGGGCGAATGCTAACTATGGCTACACCTTC. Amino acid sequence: CSAPDRANANYGYTF.

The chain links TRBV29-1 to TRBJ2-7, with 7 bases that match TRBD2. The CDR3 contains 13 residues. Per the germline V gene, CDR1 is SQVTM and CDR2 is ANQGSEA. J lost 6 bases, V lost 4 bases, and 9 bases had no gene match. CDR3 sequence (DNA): TGCAGCGTTGGGGGGGGGAATCCCGCCGAGCAGTACTTC. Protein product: CSVGGGNPAEQYF.

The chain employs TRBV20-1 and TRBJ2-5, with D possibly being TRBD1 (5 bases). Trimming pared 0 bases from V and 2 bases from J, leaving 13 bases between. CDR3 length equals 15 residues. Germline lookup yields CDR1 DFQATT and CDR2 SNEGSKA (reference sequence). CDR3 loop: CSARDPRQTQETQYF. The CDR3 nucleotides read TGCAGTGCTAGAGATCCCCGACAGACTCAAGAGACCCAGTACTTC.

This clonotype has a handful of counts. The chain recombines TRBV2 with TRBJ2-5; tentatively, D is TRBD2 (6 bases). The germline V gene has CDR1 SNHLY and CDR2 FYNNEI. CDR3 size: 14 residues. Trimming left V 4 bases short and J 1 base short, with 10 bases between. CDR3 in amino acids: CASSGGGAQETQYF. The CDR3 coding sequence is TGTGCCAGCAGTGGGGGCGGGGCCCAAGAGACCCAGTACTTC. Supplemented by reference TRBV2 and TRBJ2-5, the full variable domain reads EPEVTQTPSHQVTQMGQEVILRCVPISNHLYFYWYRQILGQKVEFLVSFYNNEISEKSEIFDDQFSVERPDGSNFTLKIRSTKLEDSAMYFCASSGGGAQETQYFGPGTRLLVL.

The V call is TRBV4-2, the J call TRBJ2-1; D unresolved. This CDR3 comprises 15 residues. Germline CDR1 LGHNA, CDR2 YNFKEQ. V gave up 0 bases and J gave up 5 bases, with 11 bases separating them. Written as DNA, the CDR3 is TGTGCCAGCAGCCAAGATATTCGTACCAACAATGAGCAGTTCTTC. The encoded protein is CASSQDIRTNNEQFF.

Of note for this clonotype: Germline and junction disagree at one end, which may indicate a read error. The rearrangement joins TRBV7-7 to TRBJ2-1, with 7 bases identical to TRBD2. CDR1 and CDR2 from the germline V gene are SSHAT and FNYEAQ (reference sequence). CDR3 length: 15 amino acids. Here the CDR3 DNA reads TGTGCTAGCAGCTTAGGGCGGGGGAACTACAATGAGCAGTTCTTC. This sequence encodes CASSLGRGNYNEQFF.

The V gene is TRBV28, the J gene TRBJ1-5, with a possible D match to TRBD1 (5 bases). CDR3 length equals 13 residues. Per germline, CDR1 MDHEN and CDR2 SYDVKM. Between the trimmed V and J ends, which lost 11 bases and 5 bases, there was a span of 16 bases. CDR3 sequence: CAFSKGADQPQHF. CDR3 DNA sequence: TGTGCCTTCTCTAAAGGGGCAGATCAGCCCCAGCATTTT.

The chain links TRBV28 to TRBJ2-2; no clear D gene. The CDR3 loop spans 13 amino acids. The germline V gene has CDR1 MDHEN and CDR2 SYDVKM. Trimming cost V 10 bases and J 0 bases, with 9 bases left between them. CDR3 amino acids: CATLRANTGELFF. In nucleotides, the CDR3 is TGTGCCACCCTACGGGCGAACACCGGGGAGCTGTTTTTT.

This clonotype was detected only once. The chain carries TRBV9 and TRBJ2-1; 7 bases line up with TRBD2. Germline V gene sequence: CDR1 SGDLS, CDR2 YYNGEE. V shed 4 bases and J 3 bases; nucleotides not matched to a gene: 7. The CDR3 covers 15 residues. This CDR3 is CASSPAGTFYNEQFF. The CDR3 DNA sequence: TGTGCCAGCAGCCCAGCGGGGACTTTCTACAATGAGCAGTTCTTC.

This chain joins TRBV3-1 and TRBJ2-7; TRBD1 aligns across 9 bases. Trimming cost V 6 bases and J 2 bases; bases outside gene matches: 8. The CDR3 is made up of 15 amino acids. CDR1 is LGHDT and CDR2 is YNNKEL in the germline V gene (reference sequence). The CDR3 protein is CASSPGTGKPYEQYF. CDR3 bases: TGTGCCAGCAGTCCCGGGACAGGGAAACCCTACGAGCAGTACTTC.